This entry describes one T cell receptor (beta chain). Looked up from germline, CDR1 is MNHEY and CDR2 is SVGAGI. The length of the CDR3 is 14 residues. The junction had 7 bases not matched to a gene; V was cut back by 7 bases and J by 4 bases. This entry is derived from a study of blood T cell repertoires in COVID-19. Study-wide context: Sites across the United States, Italy and Spain contributed samples from acute and convalescent COVID-19. PBMCs, B-cell-depleted T cells, or T cells provided the cDNA or gDNA that made up the material.

In the original analysis: Amplification with reference gene primers provided the estimates of nucleated cell counts. The method was immunoSEQ multiplex PCR; TCRdb's version includes in-frame clones alone and lacks a portion of them. V and J calls and clone size are given by that table; D and trimming were obtained from the DNA. The data contain some 520,000 clones, 89% of them singletons. The Seattle patients, enrolled during active infection, were followed longitudinally. Sequenced material: peripheral blood. The receptor's source is a man younger than 30 with COVID-19, enrolled during active disease. This rearrangement joins TRBV6-5 to TRBJ2-5; 9 bases agree with TRBD1. In DNA, the CDR3 is TGTGCCAGCAAGATACAGGGGGCAGGAGAGACCCAGTACTTC. Translating it yields CASKIQGAGETQYF.